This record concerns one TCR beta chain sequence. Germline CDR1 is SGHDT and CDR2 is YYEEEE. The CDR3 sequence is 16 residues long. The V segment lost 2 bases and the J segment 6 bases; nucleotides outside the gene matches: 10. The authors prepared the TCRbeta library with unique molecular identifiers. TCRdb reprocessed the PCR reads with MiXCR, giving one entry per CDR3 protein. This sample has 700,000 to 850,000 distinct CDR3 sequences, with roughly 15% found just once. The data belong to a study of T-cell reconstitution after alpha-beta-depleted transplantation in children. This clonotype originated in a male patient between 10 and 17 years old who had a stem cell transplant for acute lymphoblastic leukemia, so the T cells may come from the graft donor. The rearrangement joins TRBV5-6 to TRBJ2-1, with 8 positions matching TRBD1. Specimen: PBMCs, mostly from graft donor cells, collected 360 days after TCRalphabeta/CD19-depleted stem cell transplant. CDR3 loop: CASSFPGQGSFNEQFF. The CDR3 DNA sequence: TGTGCCAGCAGCTTCCCCGGACAGGGAAGTTTCAATGAGCAGTTCTTC.